The source of this T cell receptor (beta chain) is a study of cytomegalovirus exposure and HLA in healthy donors. Vbeta (60) and Jbeta (13) primers were used in the PCR. TCRdb's copy holds only in-frame clones and misses some; the assay was immunoSEQ multiplex PCR. This table holds fewer than 110,000 clones, around 79% found once. The table lists this clone with a count of one. Its matching antigen is unknown. Study-level findings and limits: In a later analysis, specific HLA alleles were associated with around 17,000 TCR beta sequences at a 0.05 false discovery rate. The study labeled more than 150 TCR beta chains cytomegalovirus-associated. Sequencing depth roughly uniform across donors was assumed in presence/absence analyses.

Though nominally healthy at sampling, donors likely had unrecorded immune exposures. The TCR was taken from a man aged 50 or older in good health and CMV-seropositive. The source material was PBMCs.

CDR3 residues: CAISESGQGYEQYF. The CDR3 DNA reads as TGTGCCATCAGTGAGTCCGGACAGGGCTACGAGCAGTACTTC. The rearrangement links TRBV10-3 to TRBJ2-7; 8 nucleotides align to TRBD1. CDR3 length equals 14 residues. Germline CDR1 is ENHRY and CDR2 is SYGVKD. The trim removed 0 bases at V and 3 bases at J, leaving 1 base unmatched.